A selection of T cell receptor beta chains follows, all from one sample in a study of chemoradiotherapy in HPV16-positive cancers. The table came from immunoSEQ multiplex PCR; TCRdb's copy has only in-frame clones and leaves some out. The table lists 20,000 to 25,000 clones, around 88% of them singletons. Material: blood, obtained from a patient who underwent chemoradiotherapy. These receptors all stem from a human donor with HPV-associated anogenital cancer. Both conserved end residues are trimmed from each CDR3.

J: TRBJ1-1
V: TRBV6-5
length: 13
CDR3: ASSPLGQGDTEAF

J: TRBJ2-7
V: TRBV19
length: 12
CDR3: ATDGGGAPYEQY

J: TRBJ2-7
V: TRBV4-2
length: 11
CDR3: ASSQGVSYEQY

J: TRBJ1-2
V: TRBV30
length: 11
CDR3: ARGRDRPRGYT

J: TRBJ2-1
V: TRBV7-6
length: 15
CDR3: ASSLDHRDRNYNEQF

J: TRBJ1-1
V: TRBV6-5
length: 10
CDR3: ASRQGDTEAF

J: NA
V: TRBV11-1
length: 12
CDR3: ASGSVVASYEQY

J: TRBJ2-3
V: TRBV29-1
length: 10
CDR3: SVDPRGDTQY

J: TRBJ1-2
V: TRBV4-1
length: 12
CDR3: ASRETGLVSGYT

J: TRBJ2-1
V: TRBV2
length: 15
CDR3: ASSEGIMDRVSAEQF

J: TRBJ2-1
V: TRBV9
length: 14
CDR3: ASSGGSWGGSDEQF

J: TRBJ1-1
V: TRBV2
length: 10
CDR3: ASSGDDYEAF

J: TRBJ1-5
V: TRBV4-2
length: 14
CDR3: ASSPRGANSNQPQH

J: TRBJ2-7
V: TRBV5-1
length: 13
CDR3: ASSLIGGASYEQY

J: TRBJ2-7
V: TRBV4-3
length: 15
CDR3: ASSQDRSLGGDYEQY

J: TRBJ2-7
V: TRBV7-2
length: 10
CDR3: ASSPGGDEQY

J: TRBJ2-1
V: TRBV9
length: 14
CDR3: ASSLEAGSSYNEQF

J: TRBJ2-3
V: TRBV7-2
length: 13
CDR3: ASSMRQGAGDTQY

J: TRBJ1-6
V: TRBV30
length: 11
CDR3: AWTTGGNSPLH

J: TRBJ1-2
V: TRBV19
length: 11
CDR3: ASSLDSNYGYT

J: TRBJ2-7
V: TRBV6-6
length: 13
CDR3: ASSYNRDRAYEQY

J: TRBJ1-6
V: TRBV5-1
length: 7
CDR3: ASSSGVH

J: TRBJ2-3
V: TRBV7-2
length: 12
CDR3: ASSPDRNTDTQY

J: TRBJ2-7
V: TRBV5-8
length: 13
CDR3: ASSLIGDPLYEQY

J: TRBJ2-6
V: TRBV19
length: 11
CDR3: ASSIPGANVLT

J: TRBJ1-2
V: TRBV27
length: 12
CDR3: ASRWTGGGYGYT

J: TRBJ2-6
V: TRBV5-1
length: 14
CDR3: ASSATGFSGANVLT

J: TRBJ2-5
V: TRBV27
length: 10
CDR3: ASGRFQETQY

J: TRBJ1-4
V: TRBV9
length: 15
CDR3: ASSGSPPGITNEKLF

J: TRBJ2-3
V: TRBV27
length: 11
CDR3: ASSGQGADTQY

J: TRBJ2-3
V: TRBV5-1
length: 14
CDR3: ASSLGIAGGTDTQY

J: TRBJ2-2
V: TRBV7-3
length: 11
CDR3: ATSAANTGELF

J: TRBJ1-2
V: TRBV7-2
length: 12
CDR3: ASSPGQTVNGYT